The 23 T cell receptor beta chains in this list originate from one sample, sequenced in a study of T cell repertoires in cytomegalovirus infection. TCRdb re-called the reads with MiXCR, one entry per CDR3 protein. The data contain 200,000 to 300,000 distinct CDR3 sequences, around 13% of them singletons. The sequencing input was PBMCs. The receptors here all came from a human donor in good health (CMV status not recorded). Some clones in this sample may be carry-over from other donors' samples.

The chain links TRBV10-2 to TRBJ1-1, with no clear D. The V gene lost 0 bases and the J gene lost 4 bases, with 24 bases spanning the gap. Germline CDR1 reads WSHSY; CDR2 reads SAAADI. The CDR3 is 19 residues long. Here the CDR3 reads CASSESLPRPRTGVTEAFF. CDR3 nucleotide sequence: TGCGCCAGCAGTGAGTCCCTCCCAAGGCCGCGAACTGGGGTCACTGAAGCTTTCTTT.

The rearrangement uses TRBV29-1 and TRBJ1-1, with D uncertain. Germline CDR1 is SQVTM and CDR2 is ANQGSEA. This CDR3 spans 12 amino acids. Trimming took off 5 bases at V and 2 bases at J, with 9 bases between the two ends. Here the CDR3 DNA reads TGCAGCGTTCGAACAGACAACACTGAAGCTTTCTTT. It translates to CSVRTDNTEAFF.

The chain combines TRBV27 with TRBJ1-2, with 8 bases fitting TRBD1. J lost 8 bases, V lost 3 bases, and 11 bases had no gene match. CDR1 is MNHEY, CDR2 SMNVEV, per germline (reference sequence). The CDR3 covers 15 residues. CDR3 region: CASSFEPGRGRGYTF. The CDR3 DNA is TGTGCCAGCAGTTTCGAGCCAGGCAGGGGGCGAGGCTACACCTTC.

The rearrangement links TRBV20-1 to TRBJ2-7, with TRBD2 matching over 8 bases. Germline CDR1 and CDR2: DFQATT and SNEGSKA (reference sequence). V shed 0 bases, J shed 3 bases, and the junction held 7 bases outside the gene matches. The CDR3 sequence is 15 residues long. As DNA, the CDR3 is TGCAGTGCTAGAGATTTCGGGGGGGGGGACTACGAGCAGTACTTC. It encodes CSARDFGGGDYEQYF.

The V call is TRBV11-3, the J call TRBJ2-2; the match to TRBD2 covers 8 bases. The CDR3 covers 14 residues. Germline-derived CDR1 and CDR2 are SGHNT and YENEEA. V lost 1 base and J lost 7; bases outside the gene matches: 2. CDR3 residues: CASSLALAGGELFF. The CDR3 nucleotides read TGTGCCAGCAGCTTAGCTCTAGCGGGCGGGGAGCTGTTTTTT.

This clonotype has at least ten counts. The rearrangement links TRBV28 to TRBJ1-4, with D unresolved. Germline CDR1 and CDR2: MDHEN and SYDVKM. The germline V and J ends were trimmed by 7 bases and 8 bases, with 11 bases remaining between them. This CDR3 contains 12 residues. The CDR3 loop reads CASTSRREKLFF. The DNA of the CDR3 is TGTGCCAGCACAAGTCGGCGGGAAAAACTGTTTTTT.

The chain combines TRBV29-1 with TRBJ2-5; D is unclear. From germline, CDR1 is SQVTM and CDR2 ANQGSEA. The CDR3 is 12 residues long. Trimming stripped 3 bases from V and 1 base from J, with 6 bases between. The CDR3 region has the DNA TGCAGCGTTGAGGTAGCCCAAGAGACCCAGTACTTC. This encodes CSVEVAQETQYF.

This clonotype was observed a few times. The rearrangement uses TRBV7-2 and TRBJ2-7, with 8 positions matching TRBD2. Germline loops: CDR1 SGHTA, CDR2 FQGNSA. V lost 5 bases, J lost 1 base, and 7 bases stayed unmatched. This CDR3 is built from 15 residues. CDR3 coding DNA: TGTGCCAGCAGCATCACTAGCGGAGCTTCCTACGAGCAGTACTTC. This encodes CASSITSGASYEQYF.

This clonotype was observed a handful of times. The V and J genes are TRBV12-5 and TRBJ2-3; D gene ambiguous. The ends were cut back, 6 bases at V and 0 bases at J, with 16 bases in the middle. This CDR3 is 16 amino acids long. The germline V gene encodes CDR1 LGHNT and CDR2 FRNRAP. The CDR3 coding sequence is TGTGCTAGTGGCCTCGCGTCAAGAGCTAGCACAGATACGCAGTATTTT. This gives the protein CASGLASRASTDTQYF.

In this sample, this clonotype turned up many times. The chain recombines TRBV12-3 or TRBV12-4 with TRBJ2-7; D not resolved. V lost 3 bases and J 4 bases, leaving 10 bases between the germline ends. The CDR3 has 13 amino acids. This CDR3 reads CASSFFGTYEQYF. CDR3 DNA sequence: TGTGCCAGCAGTTTTTTCGGAACTTACGAGCAGTACTTC.

This clonotype appeared a few times. The CDR3 sequence is CASSHSGSAYF. CDR3 nucleotide sequence: TGTGCCAGCAGCCATAGCGGGAGTGCGTATTTT. V is TRBV11-1 and J is TRBJ2-3, with 9 positions matching TRBD2. V gave up 5 bases and J gave up 14 bases; unmatched junction bases: 5. Germline V gene sequence: CDR1 SGHAT, CDR2 FQDESV (reference sequence). CDR3 length: 11 amino acids.

This clonotype was seen many times. This chain uses TRBV10-3 with TRBJ1-1, with TRBD1 matching over 7 bases. The trim removed 10 bases at V and 0 bases at J, leaving 11 bases unmatched. The CDR3 extends over 15 amino acids. Germline CDR1 ENHRY, CDR2 SYGVKD. The CDR3 reads CATRTGTAMNTEAFF. As DNA, the CDR3 is TGTGCCACCAGGACCGGGACAGCAATGAACACTGAAGCTTTCTTT.

The chain uses TRBV20-1 and TRBJ2-3; TRBD1 aligns across 9 bases. Germline CDR1 DFQATT, CDR2 SNEGSKA (reference sequence). The CDR3 runs 15 residues. The V gene end was trimmed by 3 bases and the J gene end by 2 bases; junction bases not matched to a gene: 6. The CDR3 here is CSARLQGAITDTQYF. The CDR3 DNA sequence: TGCAGTGCTAGGCTACAGGGGGCAATCACAGATACGCAGTATTTT.

CDR3: CSYSRRVAGISYEQYF. The CDR3 coding sequence is TGCAGTTATTCCCGGAGGGTAGCGGGGATCTCCTACGAGCAGTACTTC. The chain employs TRBV20-1 and TRBJ2-7, with 8 bases identical to TRBD2. CDR3 length equals 16 residues. Germline V CDR1 and CDR2: DFQATT, SNEGSKA (reference sequence). J was trimmed by 0 bases and V by 8 bases; bases with no gene match: 15.

This clonotype has at least ten counts. The chain carries TRBV6-1 and TRBJ1-1; D gene uncertain. Germline-derived CDR1 and CDR2 are MNHNS and SASEGT. This CDR3 comprises 11 residues. With 7 bases removed from V and 7 bases from J, the gap between germline ends came to 10 bases. The CDR3 nucleotides read TGTGCCAGCAAGGTAAAGGATGAAGCTTTCTTT. This gives the protein CASKVKDEAFF.

This chain connects TRBV9 to TRBJ1-1, with TRBD1 as a possible D gene (6 bases). The CDR3 loop spans 14 amino acids. The germline V gene has CDR1 SGDLS and CDR2 YYNGEE. V gave up 6 bases and J gave up 1 base, with 13 bases separating them. In DNA, the CDR3 is TGTGCCAGCAACAAACAGGGTACGAACACTGAAGCTTTCTTT. The encoded protein is CASNKQGTNTEAFF.

The gene calls are TRBV5-1 and TRBJ2-6, with TRBD2 as a possible D gene (5 bases). This CDR3 is built from 15 residues. The germline CDR1 and CDR2 sequences are SGHRS and YFSETQ. V was pared by 6 bases and J by 1 base, with 11 bases between. CDR3 residues: CASTEGYSGANVLTF. The CDR3 bases are TGCGCCAGCACCGAGGGTTATTCTGGGGCCAACGTCCTGACTTTC.

In this sample, this clonotype turned up a few times. This chain joins TRBV11-2 and TRBJ1-1; TRBD1 agrees at 7 bases. After removal of 5 bases from V and 6 bases from J, the junction contained 9 bases not matched to a gene. Germline values: CDR1 SGHAT, CDR2 FQNNGV. The CDR3 is 14 residues long. DNA for the CDR3: TGTGCCAGCAGCCAGTTCCAGGGGGAAGCTGAAGCTTTCTTT. It encodes CASSQFQGEAEAFF.

This clonotype showed up many times. At one boundary the junction diverges from the germline segment, which might be a read error. CDR3: CASSLVGGSSAGELFF. DNA for the CDR3: TGTGCTAGCAGCTTAGTGGGCGGGAGTTCTGCCGGGGAGCTGTTTTTT. The rearrangement links TRBV7-7 to TRBJ2-2; 7 positions agree with TRBD2. From germline, CDR1 is SSHAT and CDR2 FNYEAQ (reference sequence). CDR3 length equals 16 residues.

This clonotype was recorded at least ten times. This chain connects TRBV20-1 to TRBJ1-1, with D unresolved. Germline values: CDR1 DFQATT, CDR2 SNEGSKA (reference sequence). The CDR3 runs 14 residues. The germline V and J ends were trimmed by 0 bases and 1 base, with 9 bases remaining between them. The CDR3 nucleotides read TGCAGTGCTAGAGATCTATTAAGGAACACTGAAGCTTTCTTT. Translating it yields CSARDLLRNTEAFF.

This clonotype has ten or more counts. The rearrangement uses TRBV7-9 and TRBJ1-6, with 7 bases fitting TRBD1. Per the germline V gene, CDR1 is SEHNR and CDR2 is FQNEAQ (reference sequence). This CDR3 has 15 residues. The V gene end was trimmed by 2 bases and the J gene end by 10 bases; junction bases not matched to a gene: 8. CDR3 sequence reads: CASSLFGQVESPLHF. The CDR3 nucleotides read TGTGCCAGCAGCTTATTTGGACAGGTGGAGTCACCCCTCCACTTT.

The chain uses TRBV5-4 and TRBJ1-1; TRBD1 is a possible D gene (6 bases). Germline lookup yields CDR1 SGHNT and CDR2 YYREEE (reference sequence). Trimming removed 5 bases at V and 0 bases at J, with 14 bases between. The CDR3 loop spans 15 amino acids. In nucleotides, the CDR3 is TGTGCCAGCAGTACGCCCGGACAGCTGAACACTGAAGCTTTCTTT. It codes for CASSTPGQLNTEAFF.

The chain carries TRBV10-3 and TRBJ2-1, with 11 bases aligning to TRBD1. The CDR3 has 19 residues. CDR1 ENHRY and CDR2 SYGVKD come from the germline V gene. The V gene end was trimmed by 0 bases and the J gene end by 11 bases; junction bases not matched to a gene: 18. The CDR3 region has the DNA TGTGCCATCAGTGAGTCCCAGGACAGGGGGCTCCGTCGGGGATCTAAGCAGTTCTTC. It yields the protein CAISESQDRGLRRGSKQFF.